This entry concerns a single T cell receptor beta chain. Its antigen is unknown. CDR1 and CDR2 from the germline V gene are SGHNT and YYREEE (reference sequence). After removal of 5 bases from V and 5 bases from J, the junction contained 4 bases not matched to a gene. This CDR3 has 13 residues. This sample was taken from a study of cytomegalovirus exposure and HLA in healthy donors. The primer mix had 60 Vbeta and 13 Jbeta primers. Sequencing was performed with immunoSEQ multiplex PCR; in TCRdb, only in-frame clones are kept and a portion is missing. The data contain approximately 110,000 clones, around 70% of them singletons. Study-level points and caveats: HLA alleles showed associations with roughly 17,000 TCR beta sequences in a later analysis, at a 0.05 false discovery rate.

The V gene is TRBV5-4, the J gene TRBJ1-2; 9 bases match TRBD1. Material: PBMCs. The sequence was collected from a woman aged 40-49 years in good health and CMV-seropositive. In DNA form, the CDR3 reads TGTGCCAGCAGATCCGGGACAGGGTATGGCTACACCTTC. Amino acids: CASRSGTGYGYTF.